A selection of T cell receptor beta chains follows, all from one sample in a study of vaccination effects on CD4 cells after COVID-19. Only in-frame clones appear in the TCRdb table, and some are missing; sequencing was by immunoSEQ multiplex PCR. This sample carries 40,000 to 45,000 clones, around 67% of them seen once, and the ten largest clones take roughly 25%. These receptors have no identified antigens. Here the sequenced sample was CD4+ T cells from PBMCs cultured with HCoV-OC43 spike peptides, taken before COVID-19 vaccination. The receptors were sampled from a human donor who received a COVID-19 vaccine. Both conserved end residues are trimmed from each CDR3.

ASSYTGLGTYQETQY TRBJ2-5 TRBV11-3
ASTYRGSKAQH TRBJ1-5 TRBV6-5
ASSLATGGGNQPQH TRBJ1-5 TRBV7-2
AISESPAYEQY TRBJ2-7 TRBV10-3
ASSLNMLAGARV TRBJ2-1 TRBV5-6
ASSLAEGGSYRELF TRBJ2-2 TRBV5-4
ASSSGLADQETQY TRBJ2-5 TRBV11-3
AIKRGPDTDTQY TRBJ2-3 TRBV10-3
AGLQGGMNTGELF TRBJ2-2 TRBV21-1
ASSSGQGNEKLF TRBJ1-4 TRBV5-1
AWSRGGNTEAF TRBJ1-1 TRBV30
ASSTGTSGVTETQY TRBJ2-5 TRBV5-5
ASSSGDRNTEAF TRBJ1-1 TRBV5-1
ASSLGQDINYGYT TRBJ1-2 TRBV28
ASSQVGGATEAF TRBJ1-1 TRBV3-1/TRBV3-2
ASKGQMNTEAF TRBJ1-1 TRBV7-9
ASLMGGGYT TRBJ1-2 TRBV7-2
ASSISNREAF TRBJ1-1 TRBV19
ASGPRVGNTIY TRBJ1-3 TRBV19
ASSLLRSGGQETQY TRBJ2-5 TRBV5-6
AWSVLGATNEKLF TRBJ1-4 TRBV30
ASRKRGGDQPQH TRBJ1-5 TRBV6-6
ASSSGQGGNYGYT TRBJ1-2 TRBV6-4
ASSLDGAYTEAF TRBJ1-1 TRBV5-1
AWSVSRRGGETQY TRBJ2-5 TRBV30
ASSRGTGTGELF TRBJ2-2 TRBV19
ASSFGPKDRQSYGYT TRBJ1-2 TRBV5-6
ASSYRTGEDGYT TRBJ1-2 TRBV6-5
ASSLSGQGGEKLF TRBJ1-4 TRBV28
ASSNGFSGNTIY TRBJ1-3 TRBV19
ASSATGGIHNEQF TRBJ2-1 TRBV5-6
ASSRLTQPQH TRBJ1-5 TRBV5-6
ASSQERGGQETQY TRBJ2-5 TRBV4-3
ASSRDRDGYT TRBJ1-2 TRBV25-1
AWTRSDGMTNNEQF TRBJ2-1 TRBV30
ASSQAQREQETQY TRBJ2-5 TRBV4-2
ASSRTNSGANVLT TRBJ2-6 TRBV7-3
ASSWGYRGRPYEQY TRBJ2-7 TRBV6-5
ASSLAGALAGVGEQY TRBJ2-7 TRBV5-1
ASRNPGRDRAQETQY TRBJ2-5 TRBV7-6
SVGAPGNEKLF TRBJ1-4 TRBV29-1
ASRLDSGAGSPLH TRBJ1-6 TRBV5-1
ASSSPQGAFNEKLF TRBJ1-4 TRBV6-6
ASSSTVGNTEAF TRBJ1-1 TRBV6-2/TRBV6-3
ASSPSGGSGNTIY TRBJ1-3 TRBV3-1/TRBV3-2
AWSVGAGYADTQY TRBJ2-3 TRBV30
ASSYMGGDLNEQF TRBJ2-1 TRBV6-6